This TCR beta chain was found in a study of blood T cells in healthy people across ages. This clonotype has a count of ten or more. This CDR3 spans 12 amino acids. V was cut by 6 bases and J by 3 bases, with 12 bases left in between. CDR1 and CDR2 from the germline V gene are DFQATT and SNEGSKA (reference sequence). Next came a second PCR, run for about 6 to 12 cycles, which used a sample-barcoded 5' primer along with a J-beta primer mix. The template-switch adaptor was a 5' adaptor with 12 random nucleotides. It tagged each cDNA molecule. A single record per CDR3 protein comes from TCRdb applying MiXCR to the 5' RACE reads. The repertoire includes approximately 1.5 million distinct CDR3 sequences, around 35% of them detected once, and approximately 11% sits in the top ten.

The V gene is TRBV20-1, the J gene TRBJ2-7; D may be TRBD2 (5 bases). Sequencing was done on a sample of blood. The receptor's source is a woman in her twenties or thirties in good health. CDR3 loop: CSAPGLLYEQYF. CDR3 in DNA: TGCAGTGCCCCAGGACTGCTCTACGAGCAGTACTTC.